This T cell receptor (beta chain) derives from a study of blood T cell repertoires in COVID-19. V lost 4 bases and J lost 3; bases outside the gene matches: 6. Germline V lookup: CDR1 SGHTA, CDR2 FQGNSA. This CDR3 has 14 amino acids. In the original workflow: Nucleated cell counts were estimated from reference gene primer amplification. Libraries were prepared by immunoSEQ multiplex PCR; TCRdb keeps only in-frame clonotypes and omits some of them. That table gives V, J and clone size, and the DNA gave D and trimming. The sample lists approximately 86,000 clones, about 80% occurring once. A few counts support this clone.

The sequence was collected from a woman aged 70-85 years with acute or convalescent COVID-19. The sequencing sample was made of peripheral blood. The genes are TRBV7-2 and TRBJ2-7; 7 positions agree with TRBD1. The CDR3 reads CASSSPGTDYEQYF. CDR3 bases: TGTGCCAGCAGCTCACCCGGGACAGACTACGAGCAGTACTTC.